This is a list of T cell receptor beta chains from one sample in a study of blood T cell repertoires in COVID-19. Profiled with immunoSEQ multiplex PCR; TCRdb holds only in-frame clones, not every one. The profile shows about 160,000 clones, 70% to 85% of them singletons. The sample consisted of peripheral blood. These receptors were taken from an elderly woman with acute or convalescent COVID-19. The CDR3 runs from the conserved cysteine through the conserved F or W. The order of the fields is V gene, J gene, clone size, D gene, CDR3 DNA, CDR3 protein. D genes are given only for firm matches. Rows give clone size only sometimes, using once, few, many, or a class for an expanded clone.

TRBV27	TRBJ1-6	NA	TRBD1	TGTGCCAGCAGTATGGACAGGGGCGATAATTCACCCCTCCACTTT	CASSMDRGDNSPLHF
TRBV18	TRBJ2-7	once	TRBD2	TGTGCCAGCTCACCCCCAGCGGGAGGGCCGGACGAGCAGTACTTC	CASSPPAGGPDEQYF
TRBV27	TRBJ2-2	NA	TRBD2	TGTGCCAGCAGGGGGGCGGGGGGAAGGACCGGGGAGCTGTTTTTT	CASRGAGGRTGELFF
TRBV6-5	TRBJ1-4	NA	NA	TGTGCCAGCAGTTCGGGAAGGGTGGCCACTAATGAAAAACTGTTTTTT	CASSSGRVATNEKLFF
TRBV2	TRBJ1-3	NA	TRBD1	TGTGCCAGCAGTCCTGACAGGGTGGCGGGAAACACCATATATTTT	CASSPDRVAGNTIYF
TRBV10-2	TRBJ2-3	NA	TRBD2	TGCGCCAGCCTCACTAGCGGGAAAGTGGCAGATACGCAGTATTTT	CASLTSGKVADTQYF
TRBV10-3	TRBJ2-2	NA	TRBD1	TGTGCCATCAGTCGGACAGGGGAGAACACCGGGGAGCTGTTTTTT	CAISRTGENTGELFF
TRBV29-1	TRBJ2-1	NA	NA	TGCAGCGTTGAAGTTGTGAAAGGGAGGTTGGATGAGCAGTTCTTC	CSVEVVKGRLDEQFF
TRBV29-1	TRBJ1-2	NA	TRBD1	TGCAGCTTTCAGCCCGGGACAGGCTATGGCTACACCTTC	CSFQPGTGYGYTF
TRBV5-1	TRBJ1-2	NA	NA	TGCGCCAGCAAGGCGGGATGGGATGGCTACACCTTC	CASKAGWDGYTF
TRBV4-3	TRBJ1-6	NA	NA	TGCGCCAGCAGCCAAGATCAGGGATCCTATAATTCACCCCTCCACTTT	CASSQDQGSYNSPLHF
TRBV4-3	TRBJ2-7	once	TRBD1	TGCGCCAGCAGCCAATTCATAGGACAGGGATGGGAGCAGTACTTC	CASSQFIGQGWEQYF
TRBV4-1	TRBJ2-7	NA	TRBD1	TGCGCCAGCAGCCAAGGGCGGACAGGCTACGAGCAGTACTTC	CASSQGRTGYEQYF
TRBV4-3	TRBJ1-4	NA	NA	TGCGCCAGCAGCCAAGATAATTGGGGCGAGAAACTGTTTTTT	CASSQDNWGEKLFF
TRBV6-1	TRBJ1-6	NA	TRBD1	TGTGCCAGCAGTGAACGGGAACAGGGGAATTCACCCCTCCACTTT	CASSEREQGNSPLHF
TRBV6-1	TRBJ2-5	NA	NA	TGTGCCAGCAGTGAAACACCCAGGAAGGTAGAGACCCAGTACTTC	CASSETPRKVETQYF
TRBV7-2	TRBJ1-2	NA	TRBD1	TGTGCCAGCAGCTCGGGACAGGGGGCATTTGGCTACACCTTC	CASSSGQGAFGYTF
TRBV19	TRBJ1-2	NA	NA	TGTGCCAGTAGTATAGGAGATGCGGATGGCTACACCTTC	CASSIGDADGYTF
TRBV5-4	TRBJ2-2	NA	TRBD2	TGTGCCAGCAGGACTAGCGGGAGTCGGAACACCGGGGAGCTGTTTTTT	CASRTSGSRNTGELFF
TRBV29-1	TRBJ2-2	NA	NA	TGCAGCGTTGAAGGGGGGGACAGGAACACCGGGGAGCTGTTTTTT	CSVEGGDRNTGELFF
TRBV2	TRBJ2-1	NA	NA	TGTGCCAGCAGCCCCCCGGGGCCTACAGGGGGACTATGGGATGAGCAGTTCTTC	CASSPPGPTGGLWDEQFF
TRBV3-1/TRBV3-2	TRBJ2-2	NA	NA	TGTGCCAGCAGCCATCTAACCCTGAACACCGGGGAGCTGTTTTTT	CASSHLTLNTGELFF
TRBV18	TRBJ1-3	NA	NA	TGTGCCAGCTCTCCGGACAGCTCTGGAAACACCATATATTTT	CASSPDSSGNTIYF
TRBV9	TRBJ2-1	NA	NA	TGTGCCAGCAGCGTAGAACCACAGGACTACAATGAGCAGTTCTTC	CASSVEPQDYNEQFF
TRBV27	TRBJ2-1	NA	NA	TGTGCCAGCAGTTTTACGGGAGCGAGGAATGAGCAGTTCTTC	CASSFTGARNEQFF
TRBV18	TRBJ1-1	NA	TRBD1	TGTGCCAGCTCACCATCCATCGGGACAGCGAACACTGAAGCTTTCTTT	CASSPSIGTANTEAFF
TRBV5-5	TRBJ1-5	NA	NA	TGTGCCAGCAGCCCCACCCCTGGCAGCAATCAGCCCCAGCATTTT	CASSPTPGSNQPQHF
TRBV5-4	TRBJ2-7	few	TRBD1	TGTGCCAGCAGCCTCGGACAGGGGGTCTCCTACGAGCAGTACTTC	CASSLGQGVSYEQYF